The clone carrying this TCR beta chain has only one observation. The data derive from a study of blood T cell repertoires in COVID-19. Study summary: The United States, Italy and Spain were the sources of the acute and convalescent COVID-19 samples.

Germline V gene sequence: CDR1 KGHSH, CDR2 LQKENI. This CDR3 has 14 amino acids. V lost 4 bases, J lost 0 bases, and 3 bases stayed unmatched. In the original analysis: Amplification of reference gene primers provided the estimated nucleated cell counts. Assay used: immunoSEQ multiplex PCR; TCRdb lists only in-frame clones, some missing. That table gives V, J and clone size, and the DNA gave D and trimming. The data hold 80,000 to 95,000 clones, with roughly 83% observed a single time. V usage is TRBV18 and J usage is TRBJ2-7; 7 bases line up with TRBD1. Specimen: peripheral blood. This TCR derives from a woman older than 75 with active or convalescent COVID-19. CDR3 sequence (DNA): TGTGCCAGCTCACGACAGGGAAGCTCCTACGAGCAGTACTTC. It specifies CASSRQGSSYEQYF.